This is a list of T cell receptor beta chains from one sample in a study of immune cell composition in non-small cell lung cancer. The protocol was immunoSEQ multiplex PCR, while the TCRdb copy is restricted to in-frame clones and leaves out a portion. The data hold 1,500 or so clones, with 60% to 75% observed a single time. The sample consisted of lung tumor tissue. The receptors derive from a human donor with non-small cell lung cancer. CDR3s include the opening cysteine and the closing phenylalanine or tryptophan. The D gene is left open where the match is weak. Clone size is shown for a subset of rows, as once, few, many or a class of expanded clone.

TRBJ2-5 | TRBV18 | . | . | TGTGCCAGCTCACCAAATCCGGGAGCAGGACGACCTGAGACCCAGTACTTC | CASSPNPGAGRPETQYF
TRBJ1-6 | TRBV2 | . | TRBD1 | TGTGCCAGCAGTTCCAGGGGGTCTAGCTCCTATAATTCACCCCTCCACTTT | CASSSRGSSSYNSPLHF
TRBJ1-4 | TRBV27 | few | TRBD1 | TGTGCCAGCAGTTCCAACAGGGGGCGCGGAGAAAAACTGTTTTTT | CASSSNRGRGEKLFF
TRBJ2-7 | TRBV6-5 | once | TRBD1 | TGTGCCAGCAGAAACAGACAGGGGACCTACGAGCAGTACTTC | CASRNRQGTYEQYF
TRBJ2-4 | TRBV7-8 | . | TRBD1 | TGTGCCAGCAGCTCGACAGGGGCGAAAGGGGAAAACATTCAGTACTTC | CASSSTGAKGENIQYF
TRBJ2-7 | TRBV7-9 | . | TRBD2 | TGTGCCAGCAATCTAGCGGGGGTAGACTACGAGCAGTACTTC | CASNLAGVDYEQYF
TRBJ1-5 | TRBV5-3 | . | TRBD1 | TGTGCCAGAAGCTTGGGTGGGGGGGACAGGGGGGCGAACCAGCCCCAGCATTTT | CARSLGGGDRGANQPQHF
TRBJ2-1 | TRBV19 | . | TRBD2 | TGTGCCAGTAGTGTACCACTAGCGGGAAAAGACAATGAGCAGTTCTTC | CASSVPLAGKDNEQFF
TRBJ2-7 | TRBV25-1 | . | . | TGTGCCAGCAGTGAATCCGGGTCCTACGAGCAGTACTTC | CASSESGSYEQYF
TRBJ2-3 | TRBV7-3 | . | . | TGTGCCAGCAGCTTTAGCGGTCGGGCAGATACGCAGTATTTT | CASSFSGRADTQYF
TRBJ2-5 | TRBV13 | . | . | TGTGCCAGCAGCGCCACAGGATTACAAGAGACCCAGTACTTC | CASSATGLQETQYF
TRBJ2-1 | TRBV7-9 | once | . | TGTGCCAGCAGCTTAAGCGGCTCCTACAATGAGCAGTTCTTC | CASSLSGSYNEQFF
TRBJ2-1 | TRBV7-8 | . | . | TGTGCCAGCAGCTTAGGGGGCGGGGGCCTCCACAATGAGCAGTTCTTC | CASSLGGGGLHNEQFF
TRBJ2-5 | TRBV5-5 | once | TRBD2 | TGTGCCAGCAGCCCGGGACTAGCGGGACGAGAGACCCAGTACTTC | CASSPGLAGRETQYF
TRBJ2-7 | TRBV11-1 | few | TRBD2 | TGTGCCAGCAGCCCCCCTAGCGGGCGCTACTCCTACGAGCAGTACTTC | CASSPPSGRYSYEQYF
TRBJ2-1 | TRBV7-2 | few | . | TGTGCCAGCAGCATCGACATTTCCTACAATGAGCAGTTCTTC | CASSIDISYNEQFF
TRBJ1-4 | TRBV11-2 | . | TRBD1 | TGTGCCAGCAGCTTAGGACAGGGGGGCGGTGAAAAACTGTTTTTT | CASSLGQGGGEKLFF
TRBJ2-3 | TRBV7-9 | . | TRBD1 | TGTGCCAGCAGCTTCGGACAGGTCACGGCAGATACGCAGTATTTT | CASSFGQVTADTQYF
TRBJ1-6 | TRBV7-6 | few | . | TGTGCCAGCAGCTTCGCGGGGGAGAATTCACCCCTCCACTTT | CASSFAGENSPLHF
TRBJ2-1 | TRBV27 | . | TRBD1 | TGTGCCAGCAGTTTCACCTCCCCCGGGACAGGGGACGATGAGCAGTTCTTC | CASSFTSPGTGDDEQFF
TRBJ1-2 | TRBV5-4 | few | . | TGTGCCAGCAGCCCGACTGGACAGTCTAACTATGGCTACACCTTC | CASSPTGQSNYGYTF
TRBJ2-1 | TRBV28 | . | . | TGTGCCAGCAGTGAGACAGTAAGCTCCTACAATGAGCAGTTCTTC | CASSETVSSYNEQFF
TRBJ2-3 | TRBV14 | . | . | TGTGCCAGCAGCCAAGAATCCCTCAGGGATACGCAGTATTTT | CASSQESLRDTQYF
TRBJ2-2 | TRBV5-6 | . | . | TGTGCCAGCAGCTCGCGCTCTAGAATATCCGGGGAGCTGTTTTTT | CASSSRSRISGELFF
TRBJ1-6 | TRBV5-8 | . | TRBD1 | TGTGCCAGCAGCTGGGACAGGGCGAATAATTCACCCCTCCACTTT | CASSWDRANNSPLHF
TRBJ1-2 | TRBV29-1 | few | . | TGCAGCGTGAAGGTTGGGAGCTATGGCTACACCTTC | CSVKVGSYGYTF
TRBJ1-6 | TRBV28 | . | . | TGTGCCAGCAGTTTACAGGGATATTCACCCCTCCACTTT | CASSLQGYSPLHF
TRBJ2-7 | TRBV9 | . | TRBD2 | TGTGCCAGCAGCCGGGGGGGAGCGTCCGCCTACGAGCAGTACTTC | CASSRGGASAYEQYF